This TCR beta chain was found in a study of T cell repertoires in ileal Crohn's disease. Germline CDR1 is MNHEY and CDR2 is SMNVEV (reference sequence). Trimming removed 6 bases from V and 2 bases from J, with 16 bases in between. The CDR3 covers 15 residues. About this clone: What it recognizes is unknown.

Clones were sequenced by immunoSEQ multiplex PCR, and TCRdb holds only the in-frame ones, with some missing. Of thousands of clones listed, 65% to 85% were seen once; the top ten hold more than 10%. Broader study findings: Mucosal expansions were suggested to be mainly CD8 T cells.

Specimen: ileal tissue. The receptor was derived from an adult with Crohn's disease. The rearrangement links TRBV27 to TRBJ2-5; D possibly corresponds to TRBD2 (5 bases). The CDR3 loop is CASSETWTFQETQYF. In DNA, the CDR3 is TGTGCCAGCAGCGAGACCTGGACTTTTCAAGAGACCCAGTACTTC.